One T cell receptor (beta chain) is described in this entry. The target of this receptor is not known. No per-base quality is available; no much larger clone lies one base away. The time point label on this specimen signifies: about 28 days (+/-7) after the second vaccine dose. The treatment or condition label corresponds to: meningococcal conjugate vaccine given as trial control. Vaccinee samples were obtained from the UK trials COV001 and COV002, which included a single-blind randomized controlled phase 2/3 trial of AZD1222 (ChAdOx1 nCoV-19) in healthy adults. Trial participant PBMC samples were collected at day 0 and day 28 after the second dose for TCRbeta chain sequencing. The data were obtained in a study of T cell responses to AZD1222 COVID-19 vaccine (dated by TCRdb to the early 2020s). Regarding the study in general: A total of around 240 trial participants underwent TCR sequencing, of whom around 200 received two doses of AZD1222 and some 25 received two doses of the MenACWY control vaccine. Trial participants were enrolled by age into subgroups of 18-55, 56-69 and 70-plus years, and about 150, 27 and 61 TCR-sequenced participants, respectively, were included in these subgroups.

The CDR3 regions of human TCRbeta chains were subjected to immunosequencing. On the study's bioinformatics: Repertoire TCRs were matched against a reference library of SARS-CoV-2-specific TCRs generated with the MIRA antigen-specificity platform. Breadth was defined as the fraction of unique TCRs that were SARS-CoV-2-associated. Depth was defined as the fraction of total T cells that were SARS-CoV-2-associated. Using the MIRA data, every spike-specific TCR was mapped to the spike region that the TCR reacted to and assigned to either a CD4 or a CD8 class. Log10-transformed breadth and depth values were compared by one-way ANOVA with Sidak's multiple comparisons tests. This immuneACCESS table, as held by TCRdb, lists in-frame sequences with V and J called but not all clones. Of the missing ones, under half trace to an unresolved V gene in checked studies; the others have no known cause. V and J calls and clone size come straight from that table; D and trimming were deduced from the DNA. Here the sample has roughly 100,000 clones; roughly 86% occur a single time. Around 3.3% of the sample is taken by the ten largest.

V trim: 1 base; J trim: 7 bases; unmatched bases: 0. The CDR3 runs 13 amino acids, cysteine and phenylalanine included. The kept DNA is CDR3 alone, 39 bases in frame from the first base. CDR1 and CDR2 are read off the germline V gene as SGHTA and FQGNSA. Broader findings and caveats from the paper: Spike-specific TCR breadth and depth rose significantly after two AZD1222 doses compared with day 0 and with MenACWY recipients. Vaccine-associated CD4 TCRs spanned the whole spike protein, with dominant responses in regions 160-218 and 743-854. Participants were mostly white British, with more females than males. The authors suggested clonal diversity may have been underestimated. No day 14 peak-response samples were available, so repertoires were characterized only after the peak T cell response. Only five or six AZD1222 recipients were SARS-CoV-2 seropositive at baseline, limiting conclusions about previously exposed vaccinees. Epitopes outside the regions mutated in the B.1.351 and B.1.1.7 variants were reportedly recognized by nearly half of the unique spike-specific TCRs. In the small 56-69-year group, the increase in depth fell short of significance, most likely because of low power.

The origin of this receptor is an adult who received the MenACWY meningococcal vaccine as a control. The chain was built from TRBV7-2 and TRBJ1-2; TRBD1 aligns with 10 central bases. The sample was peripheral blood, taken 28 days after the second dose of the MenACWY control vaccine. The nucleotides read TGTGCCAGCAGCTTAGGACAGGGGGCTGGCTACACCTTC. It translates as CASSLGQGAGYTF.